The 4 T cell receptor beta chains below were found in one sample sequenced in a study of control samples from healthy donors and cancer patients. Sequencing used immunoSEQ multiplex PCR; TCRdb keeps in-frame clones, though not all of them. The sample lists roughly 120,000 clones; more than 75% were seen once. The sequenced sample consisted of PBMCs. These TCRs come from a woman aged 55-69 years with lung cancer.

This clone came up a few times. The chain recombines TRBV29-1 with TRBJ1-5; D uncertain. In germline, CDR1 is SQVTM, CDR2 ANQGSEA. V was trimmed by 3 bases and J by 7 bases, leaving 10 bases between them. CDR3 length: 12 amino acids. The CDR3 DNA reads as TGCAGCGTTGAGAGCTCCGGCCAGCCCCAGCATTTT. This translates into CSVESSGQPQHF.

Notes on this clone: An end of the junction differs from the germline gene, which may be a read error. This sequence joins TRBV27 and TRBJ2-7, with 7 bases fitting TRBD2. Germline values: CDR1 MNHEY, CDR2 SMNVEV (reference sequence). The CDR3 sequence is 13 residues long. Here the CDR3 DNA reads TGTGCCAGTGGGGGGACTACATCCTCCGAGCAGTACTTC. Translating gives CASGGTTSSEQYF.

V and J are TRBV3-1 (or the pseudogene TRBV3-2) and TRBJ2-4; a weak D match, TRBD1 (7 bases). This CDR3 has 18 amino acids. CDR1 and CDR2 from the germline V gene are LGHDT and YNNKEL (reference sequence). V gave up 1 base and J gave up 3 bases, with 19 bases separating them. CDR3 sequence (DNA): TGTGCCAGCAGCCAAGCCGACAGGGAGGTGGTAGTCAAAAACATTCAGTACTTC. Encoded protein: CASSQADREVVVKNIQYF.

This clone was picked up one time. The chain couples TRBV5-1 to TRBJ1-1, with 9 bases identical to TRBD1. Trimming at V came to 4 bases and at J to 0 bases, leaving 7 bases not matched to a gene. Germline CDR1 reads SGHRS; CDR2 reads YFSETQ. The CDR3 contains 16 residues. The CDR3 sequence is CASSAGDREMNTEAFF. The CDR3, as DNA: TGCGCCAGCAGCGCCGGGGACAGGGAAATGAACACTGAAGCTTTCTTT.